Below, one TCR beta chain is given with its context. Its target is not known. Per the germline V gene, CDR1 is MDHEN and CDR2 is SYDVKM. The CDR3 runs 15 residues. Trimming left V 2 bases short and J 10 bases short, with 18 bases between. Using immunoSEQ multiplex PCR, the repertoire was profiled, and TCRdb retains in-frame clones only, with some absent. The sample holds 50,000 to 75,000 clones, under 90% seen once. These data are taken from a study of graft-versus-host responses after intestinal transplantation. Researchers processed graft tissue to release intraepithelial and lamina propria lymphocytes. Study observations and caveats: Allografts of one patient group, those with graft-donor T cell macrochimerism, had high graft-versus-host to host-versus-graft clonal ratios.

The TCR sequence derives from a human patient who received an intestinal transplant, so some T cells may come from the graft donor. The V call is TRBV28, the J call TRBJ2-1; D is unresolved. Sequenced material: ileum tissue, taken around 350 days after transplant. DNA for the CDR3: TGTGCCAGCAGTTTACGGTCTCCTTTTAGCTGGGAGCAGTTCTTC. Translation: CASSLRSPFSWEQFF.